This TCR beta chain was recovered during a study of CXCR3-negative and CXCR3-positive naive CD8 T cells. The CDR3 runs 16 residues. Germline CDR1 KGHSH, CDR2 LQKENI. Libraries were UMI-labeled 5' RACE TRB cDNA. From its re-call of the 5' RACE reads, TCRdb lists each CDR3 protein once, without DNA. The sample holds some 6,700 distinct CDR3 sequences. Study-wide results and caveats: Naive cells positive for CXCR3 carried more hydrophobic TRB CDR3s than CXCR3-negative ones.

With regard to this clonotype: Its antigen is as yet unknown.

The genes are TRBV18 and TRBJ2-2; TCRdb selects TRBD1, and the lack of DNA leaves this call unchecked. The sample consisted of naive CXCR3+ CD8+ T cells from blood. This sample's subset: CD45RO-CCR7+CD27+CD95- naive CD8+ T cells expressing CXCR3 (TNR3+). The sequence was obtained from a human donor in good health. Some clones in this sample may be carry-over from other donors' samples. Here the CDR3 reads CASSPRQGLGTGELFF.